This TCR beta chain was sequenced in a study of blood T cell repertoires in COVID-19. Overall study context: Sample material is recorded as cDNA or gDNA derived from T cells, B-cell-depleted T cells, or PBMCs.

The CDR3 extends over 16 amino acids. Trimming shortened V by 2 bases and J by 1 base, and 15 bases separated the two germline ends. Germline assignment: CDR1 SGHRS and CDR2 YFSETQ. Per the original data handling: Amplification of reference gene primers was used by the study to estimate nucleated cell counts. Clones were read by immunoSEQ multiplex PCR, and TCRdb kept only the in-frame ones, dropping some. V and J calls and clone size are as listed in that table; D and trimming were resolved from the DNA. The sample consists of some 66,000 clones, approximately 86% of them appearing once. The clonotype originates from a man aged 55-75 years with acute or convalescent COVID-19. The chain couples TRBV5-1 to TRBJ1-1; D is unresolved. Sequencing used peripheral blood. The CDR3 here is CASSFGQPPGNTEAFF. The CDR3 bases are TGCGCCAGCAGCTTCGGTCAGCCCCCGGGGAACACTGAAGCTTTCTTT.